This T cell receptor (beta chain) originates from a study of blood T cell repertoires in COVID-19 (TCRdb year 2020). In the study overall: The collaborator samples originated in the United States, Italy and Spain and spanned the acute and convalescent phases of COVID-19. The prospective study material was composed of cDNA or gDNA derived from T cells, B-cell-depleted T cells, or PBMCs. Samples were obtained from the ongoing ImmuneRACE study (first 160 participants) and from 1,254 subjects provided by 6 global collaborators. A freely available public database, intended as a resource for researchers studying the immune response to SARS-CoV-2, is where the repertoires were released. Deeply sampled blood TCRbeta repertoires from subjects exposed to, actively infected with, or recovered from COVID-19 were included in the dataset. Where HLA class I and class II types were available, the types were taken from metadata supplied by the sample provider, not from assay-based typing. A de-identified subject ID, COVID-19 status, age in years and sex were almost always included in the sample metadata.

The CDR3 sequence holds 18 residues, the cysteine and phenylalanine included. Of all the DNA, just the CDR3 is kept, 54 bases in frame from base 1. Compared with germline, V lacks 5 bases and J lacks 0 bases; bases without a gene match: 9. Sequences MNHNY (CDR1) and SVGAGI (CDR2) are obtained from the germline V gene (reference sequence). Each collaborating institution followed its own protocols to collect whole blood in K2EDTA tubes. For TCRbeta analysis, collaborators shipped samples as frozen whole blood, isolated PBMCs, or DNA extracted from either of those sample types. Notes on this clone: Its antigen is still unknown. No per-base quality is available; no much larger clone lies one base away.

The study at large found these results: The amount of clinical and demographic metadata varied by source and participant and was provided uncurated.

TCRbeta CDR3 regions were amplified from genomic DNA by means of the immunoSEQ Assay, a bias-controlled multiplex PCR. Regarding the original processing steps: The number of nucleated cells in each sample was estimated by amplification of reference gene primers within the assay. To quantify the absolute abundance of each unique TCRbeta CDR3 rearrangement, sequence reads were collapsed and filtered. For each sample, productive Simpson clonality was calculated by taking the square root of Simpson's diversity index across productive rearrangements. TCRdb took this table from immuneACCESS and kept in-frame rearrangements with V and J called. Such tables lack part of the clones; where checked against another copy, unresolved V genes explain under half of the gap, and the rest is unexplained. From that table come the V and J calls and clone size; the DNA was used to work out D and trimming. The sample yields roughly 260,000 clones; approximately 86% were counted once. 4% to 6% of the sample belongs to the ten largest clones.

Sequencing was carried out using peripheral blood. The TCR originated in a woman older than 75 with active or convalescent COVID-19. The chain is made from TRBV6-6 and TRBJ2-3, and 12 junctional nucleotides match TRBD2. The encoded CDR3 is CASSPPSGRASSTDTQYF. The DNA sequence is as follows: TGTGCCAGCAGTCCCCCTAGCGGGAGGGCCTCTAGCACAGATACGCAGTATTTT.